The 22 T cell receptor beta chains below come from one sample, sequenced in a study of T cell repertoires in cytomegalovirus infection. Using its own MiXCR run on the reads, TCRdb lists one record per CDR3 protein. The sample lists under 300,000 distinct CDR3 sequences, approximately 22% seen once, with about 20% in the top ten. Their antigen targets remain unknown. Sequencing used cultured PBMCs, obtained from culture after CMV antigen stimulation. The receptors here all came from a human donor in good health (CMV status not recorded). Some clones in this sample may be carry-over from other donors' samples.

The chain joins TRBV7-9 to TRBJ1-2, with D perhaps matching TRBD1 (5 bases). Germline CDR1 is SEHNR and CDR2 is FQNEAQ (reference sequence). The CDR3 is made up of 14 amino acids. V was trimmed by 1 base and J by 7 bases, leaving 13 bases between them. This CDR3 reads CASSLEDTRVGYTF. The DNA of the CDR3 is TGTGCCAGCAGCTTAGAGGACACACGGGTTGGCTACACCTTC.

The table lists this clonotype with a few counts. The rearrangement uses TRBV20-1 and TRBJ1-4, with D possibly TRBD1 on 6 matching bases. Germline CDR1 and CDR2: DFQATT and SNEGSKA (reference sequence). The V gene lost 1 base and the J gene lost 5 bases, with 20 bases spanning the gap. CDR3 length equals 17 residues. The chain's CDR3 is CSARGWDLWTANEKLFF. CDR3 coding DNA: TGCAGTGCTAGAGGTTGGGACCTATGGACAGCGAATGAAAAACTGTTTTTT.

This clonotype appeared a few times. The chain links TRBV2 to TRBJ2-3, with D unclear. The CDR3 length is 13 residues. Germline lookup yields CDR1 SNHLY and CDR2 FYNNEI. The V gene lost 0 bases and the J gene lost 6 bases, with 7 bases spanning the gap. The CDR3 DNA is TGTGCCAGCAGTGAAGCGGATTCGGATACGCAGTATTTT. Its translation is CASSEADSDTQYF.

This clonotype was picked up many times. CDR3 nucleotides: TGTGCCAGCAGCTTAGCCGTAGGGGGCGCCGGCTATGGCTACACCTTC. Translation: CASSLAVGGAGYGYTF. The rearrangement uses TRBV7-2 and TRBJ1-2; 7 bases align to TRBD1. Trimming at V came to 0 bases and at J to 4 bases, leaving 8 bases not matched to a gene. This CDR3 region has 16 residues. Germline-derived CDR1 and CDR2 are SGHTA and FQGNSA.

This clonotype occurred many times. V is TRBV7-2 and J is TRBJ2-3; the match to TRBD1 covers 7 bases. CDR1 and CDR2 from the germline V gene are SGHTA and FQGNSA. CDR3 length equals 15 residues. The V segment lost 6 bases and the J segment 1 base; nucleotides outside the gene matches: 7. The CDR3 DNA follows: TGTGCCAGCAGTGACAGGGCCGCTCGCACAGATACGCAGTATTTT. Its protein product is CASSDRAARTDTQYF.

The chain couples TRBV5-1 to TRBJ1-2, with D possibly matching TRBD1 (6 bases). The CDR3 has 14 amino acids. V dropped 4 bases and J dropped 7 bases, with 17 bases sitting between them. The germline gives CDR1 SGHRS, CDR2 YFSETQ. The CDR3 loop reads CASSRDTSGVGYTF. CDR3 DNA: TGCGCCAGCAGCCGGGACACCTCCGGAGTTGGCTACACCTTC.

The chain employs TRBV6-2 or TRBV6-3 and TRBJ1-5, with a weak D call TRBD1 (5 bases). The germline CDR1 and CDR2 sequences are MNHEY and SVGEGT. This CDR3 is built from 13 residues. With 4 bases removed from V and 5 bases from J, the gap between germline ends came to 9 bases. CDR3 nucleotides: TGTGCCAGCAGTTGGGACTACTATCAGCCCCAGCATTTT. This translates into CASSWDYYQPQHF.

The V call is TRBV19, the J call TRBJ1-1; no firm D call. The CDR3 has 14 residues. Looked up from germline, CDR1 is LNHDA and CDR2 is SQIVND (reference sequence). V lost 9 bases, J lost 3 bases, and 17 bases lay in between. The chain's CDR3 is CASAVIGLDTEAFF. The CDR3 DNA reads as TGTGCCAGCGCCGTGATCGGTCTGGACACTGAAGCTTTCTTT. The complete variable domain, with remaining parts taken from reference TRBV19 and TRBJ1-1, reads DGGITQSPKYLFRKEGQNVTLSCEQNLNHDAMYWYRQDPGQGLRLIYYSQIVNDFQKGDIAEGYSVSREKKESFPLTVTSAQKNPTAFYLCASAVIGLDTEAFFGQGTRLTVV.

This clonotype was observed a handful of times. The J gene is TRBJ2-1, the V gene TRBV7-8; a possible D gene is TRBD1 (6 bases). In germline, CDR1 is SGHVS, CDR2 FQNEAQ. Trimming took off 3 bases at V and 5 bases at J, with 14 bases between the two ends. CDR3 length: 15 amino acids. This chain's CDR3 is CASSLVQGTNNEQFF. In nucleotides, the CDR3 is TGTGCCAGCAGCTTGGTGCAGGGGACCAACAATGAGCAGTTCTTC.

At least ten counts were recorded for this clonotype. The chain is built from TRBV7-2 and TRBJ2-7, with D hard to call. Germline V gene data show CDR1 as SGHTA and CDR2 as FQGNSA. Trimming took 1 base from V and 2 from J, leaving 12 bases between them. The CDR3 sequence is 15 residues long. The DNA of the CDR3 is TGTGCCAGCAGCTTAGGGGCAGGTACTACCTACGAGCAGTACTTC. It translates to CASSLGAGTTYEQYF. Looking up the rest from reference TRBV7-2 and TRBJ2-7 gives the full variable domain: GAGVSQSPSNKVTEKGKDVELRCDPISGHTALYWYRQSLGQGLEFLIYFQGNSAPDKSGLPSDRFSAERTGGSVSTLTIQRTQQEDSAVYLCASSLGAGTTYEQYFGPGTRLTVT.

This clonotype was counted at least ten times. The chain joins TRBV7-2 to TRBJ2-2; 12 positions agree with TRBD1. Germline V gene sequence: CDR1 SGHTA, CDR2 FQGNSA. CDR3 length: 15 residues. V was clipped by 5 bases and J by 7 bases; unmatched bases: 5. CDR3 protein: CASSRDRGQNGELFF. In DNA form, the CDR3 reads TGTGCCAGCAGCCGGGACAGGGGGCAGAACGGGGAGCTGTTTTTT.

The chain employs TRBV6-8 and TRBJ2-1; weak D call: TRBD2 (6 bases). This CDR3 region has 17 residues. Germline CDR1 is MNHGY and CDR2 is SAAAGT. Deletions cut 7 bases from V and 2 bases from J, with 21 bases between. The CDR3 region has the DNA TGTGCCAGCACCCCATCCTCCCTAGCGAGCCCCTACAATGAGCAGTTCTTC. It is translated as CASTPSSLASPYNEQFF.

This clonotype occurred a few times. The gene calls are TRBV20-1 and TRBJ2-5; D may correspond to TRBD1 or TRBD2 (5 bases each). CDR3 length equals 15 residues. V lost 7 bases to trimming and J lost 2 bases, with 20 bases between them. CDR1 and CDR2 from the germline V gene are DFQATT and SNEGSKA (reference sequence). The CDR3 DNA sequence: TGCAGTGTTAAAGAGGGGCTAGGCCTACAAGAGACCCAGTACTTC. It specifies CSVKEGLGLQETQYF.

This clonotype was recorded a few times. V gene TRBV11-2 combines with J gene TRBJ1-1; a weak D match, TRBD1 (5 bases). Germline V lookup: CDR1 SGHAT, CDR2 FQNNGV. V was trimmed by 5 bases and J by 1 base, leaving 17 bases between them. The CDR3 has 16 amino acids. The DNA of the CDR3 is TGTGCCAGCAGCCCCCTGACAGTCCCTAGGAACACTGAAGCTTTCTTT. It specifies CASSPLTVPRNTEAFF.

This clonotype was recorded a few times. This sequence joins TRBV12-5 and TRBJ1-1; 7 positions agree with TRBD1. In germline, CDR1 is LGHNT, CDR2 FRNRAP. V shed 6 bases and J 0 bases; nucleotides not matched to a gene: 7. The CDR3 sequence is 15 residues long. The CDR3 DNA is TGTGCTAGTGGAAAAGGACAGGCTATGAACACTGAAGCTTTCTTT. This gives the protein CASGKGQAMNTEAFF.

This clonotype occurred a few times. The genes are TRBV6-2 or TRBV6-3 and TRBJ2-7; TRBD2 matches at 10 bases. The CDR3 has 14 residues. Looked up from germline, CDR1 is MNHEY and CDR2 is SVGEGT. J gave up 4 bases and V 6 bases, and 6 bases lay outside the gene matches. CDR3 region: CASSPRTSGYEQYV. CDR3 sequence (DNA): TGTGCCAGCAGCCCACGGACTAGCGGATACGAGCAGTACGTC.

The chain couples TRBV5-6 to TRBJ1-2, with D possibly matching TRBD1 (5 bases). CDR1 SGHDT and CDR2 YYEEEE come from the germline V gene. Trimming pared 5 bases from V and 8 bases from J, leaving 13 bases between. The CDR3 contains 12 residues. CDR3 amino acids: CASSSGYRGYTF. CDR3 sequence (DNA): TGTGCCAGCAGTTCAGGGTATCGAGGCTACACCTTC.

A few counts support this clonotype. The chain employs TRBV4-1 and TRBJ2-7; D is unclear. V was pared by 0 bases and J by 1 base, with 19 bases between. The CDR3 covers 18 residues. CDR1 MGHRA and CDR2 YSYEKL come from the germline V gene. CDR3 nucleotides: TGCGCCAGCAGCCAAGACGGTTTGGGATTAGTCTCGTCCTACGAGCAGTACTTC. Amino acids: CASSQDGLGLVSSYEQYF.

This rearrangement joins TRBV6-8 to TRBJ2-3; D unclear. The CDR3 length is 14 residues. Looked up from germline, CDR1 is MNHGY and CDR2 is SAAAGT. The V and J ends lost 6 bases and 1 base respectively, with 11 bases between them. Here the CDR3 DNA reads TGTGCCAGCAGGCCCGGAGACCGCACAGATACGCAGTATTTT. It yields the protein CASRPGDRTDTQYF.

V usage is TRBV9 and J usage is TRBJ2-1; 14 bases fit TRBD2. Unmatched junction bases numbered 5, after V lost 4 bases and J lost 2 bases. The CDR3 has 17 residues. Germline V lookup: CDR1 SGDLS, CDR2 YYNGEE. The CDR3 DNA reads TGTGCCAGCAGCCCCCGGACTAGCGGGAGGACCTACAATGAGCAGTTCTTC. Translated: CASSPRTSGRTYNEQFF.

V usage is TRBV7-9 and J usage is TRBJ1-1, with unresolved D. This CDR3 spans 16 amino acids. The V gene's germline CDR1 is SEHNR and CDR2 FQNEAQ (reference sequence). Trimming cost V 1 base and J 7 bases, with 19 bases left between them. The CDR3, as DNA: TGTGCCAGCAGCTTAGGTATCCCAGTGAGCCCGAGTGAAGCTTTCTTT. This codes for CASSLGIPVSPSEAFF. Using reference TRBV7-9 and TRBJ1-1 for the parts outside the CDR3, the full variable domain is DTGVSQNPRHKITKRGQNVTFRCDPISEHNRLYWYRQTLGQGPEFLTYFQNEAQLEKSRLLSDRFSAERPKGSFSTLEIQRTEQGDSAMYLCASSLGIPVSPSEAFFGQGTRLTVV.

CDR3 protein: CSAGGASVYEQFF. In nucleotides, the CDR3 is TGCAGTGCTGGGGGGGCGAGTGTCTATGAGCAGTTCTTC. The V call is TRBV20-1, the J call TRBJ2-1; weak D call: TRBD2 (7 bases). Trimming removed 5 bases at V and 8 bases at J, with 16 bases between. This CDR3 has 13 residues. Germline values: CDR1 DFQATT, CDR2 SNEGSKA (reference sequence).